This T cell receptor (beta chain) was captured in a study of CD8+ T cells in alopecia areata. Overall study results and limits: Although TCR sharing was seen in mice, sharing across patients was less clear, possibly for HLA-related reasons.

The germline gives CDR1 SEHNR, CDR2 FQNEAQ (reference sequence). The J segment lost 0 bases and the V segment lost 0 bases, leaving 0 bases of the junction unmatched. The CDR3 runs 15 residues. Only a few counts were recorded for this clone. Its antigen is undetermined. cDNA prepared by RNA extraction and subsequent reverse transcription served as the template for sequencing. Using immunoSEQ multiplex PCR, the repertoire was profiled, and TCRdb retains in-frame clones only, with some absent. This table holds 90,000 to 130,000 clones, approximately 59% found once. The chain recombines TRBV7-9 with TRBJ2-5; 8 positions agree with TRBD1. The receptor's source is a human donor in good health. Sequenced sample: CD8+ T cells sorted from blood. DNA of the CDR3: TGTGCCAGCAGCTTAGCGACAGGGGACCAAGAGACCCAGTACTTC. Translating it yields CASSLATGDQETQYF.